The 8 T cell receptor beta chains presented below share a single source sample, sequenced in a study of CD8+ T cells in alopecia areata. Following extraction, RNA underwent reverse transcription to cDNA, which served as the sequencing template. Using immunoSEQ multiplex PCR, the repertoire was profiled, and TCRdb retains in-frame clones only, with some absent. Altogether under 350,000 clones are present, roughly 60% being singletons, with the ten largest covering roughly 1.8%. Treatment denoted: oral pan-JAK inhibitor, 5-10 mg twice daily. This specimen consisted of CD4+ T cells sorted from blood, obtained at week 24, from a patient treated with tofacitinib. The receptors were gathered from a human donor with alopecia areata.

The chain uses TRBV27 and TRBJ2-1; D tentatively reads TRBD1 or TRBD2 (5 bases each). The V and J ends lost 6 bases and 13 bases respectively, with 19 bases between them. Germline V lookup: CDR1 MNHEY, CDR2 SMNVEV (reference sequence). This CDR3 is 13 amino acids long. The CDR3 protein is CASRLIGTGPQFF. The CDR3 DNA follows: TGTGCCAGCAGACTTATCGGGACGGGGCCCCAGTTCTTC.

This clone was counted a few times. This sequence joins TRBV30 and TRBJ1-2; 7 bases line up with TRBD1. Germline CDR1 is GTSNPN and CDR2 is SVGIG (reference sequence). The CDR3 contains 14 residues. With 3 bases clipped from V and 0 bases from J, the junction kept 4 bases outside the gene matches. Written as DNA, the CDR3 is TGTGCCTGGAGCCCGGGACAGACTAACTATGGCTACACCTTC. Translated: CAWSPGQTNYGYTF. Using reference TRBV30 and TRBJ1-2 for the parts outside the CDR3, the full variable domain is SQTIHQWPATLVQPVGSPLSLECTVEGTSNPNLYWYRQAAGRGLQLLFYSVGIGQISSEVPQNLSASRPQDRQFILSSKKLLLSDSGFYLCAWSPGQTNYGYTFGSGTRLTVV.

This CDR3 reads CATSSRQGVDQPQHF. The DNA for the CDR3 is TGTGCCACCAGCAGTAGACAGGGGGTGGATCAGCCCCAGCATTTT. The rearrangement uses TRBV15 and TRBJ1-5, with 9 bases matching TRBD1. With V trimmed by 3 bases and J by 5 bases, 5 bases remained unmatched. Looked up from germline, CDR1 is LNHNV and CDR2 is YYDKDF (reference sequence). This CDR3 is 15 amino acids long.

V and J are TRBV5-1 and TRBJ1-5; D perhaps matches TRBD1 (6 bases). V shed 0 bases and J shed 2 bases, with 9 bases lying between them. The length of the CDR3 is 15 residues. Germline V gene data show CDR1 as SGHRS and CDR2 as YFSETQ. CDR3 region: CASSLAGGGNQPQHF. The CDR3 DNA reads TGCGCCAGCAGCTTGGCCGGGGGCGGCAATCAGCCCCAGCATTTT.

This clone occurred a few times. This chain uses TRBV15 with TRBJ2-1, with TRBD1 matching over 11 bases. Germline CDR1 reads LNHNV; CDR2 reads YYDKDF (reference sequence). With V trimmed by 3 bases and J by 10 bases, 8 bases remained unmatched. The CDR3 totals 15 residues. The CDR3 is CATSSPGTGGGEQFF. CDR3 sequence (DNA): TGTGCCACCAGCAGTCCCGGGACAGGGGGTGGAGAGCAGTTCTTC.

The chain recombines TRBV13 with TRBJ2-3; D unresolved. The CDR3 spans 12 residues. Trimming removed 2 bases at V and 5 bases at J, with 5 bases between. Germline-derived CDR1 and CDR2 are PRHDT and FYEKMQ (reference sequence). This CDR3 reads CASSLLKDTQYF. The CDR3 DNA follows: TGTGCCAGCAGCTTACTGAAAGATACGCAGTATTTT. Drawing the rest from reference TRBV13 and TRBJ2-3, the complete variable domain is AAGVIQSPRHLIKEKRETATLKCYPIPRHDTVYWYQQGPGQDPQFLISFYEKMQSDKGSIPDRFSAQQFSDYHSELNMSSLELGDSALYFCASSLLKDTQYFGPGTRLTVL.

J is TRBJ1-5 and V is TRBV5-4; 7 positions match TRBD1. Germline lookup yields CDR1 SGHNT and CDR2 YYREEE (reference sequence). V shed 3 bases, J shed 7 bases, and the junction held 4 bases outside the gene matches. The CDR3 has 13 residues. CDR3 sequence: CASSSDREQPQHF. CDR3 coding DNA: TGTGCCAGCAGCTCTGACAGGGAGCAGCCCCAGCATTTT.

This clone was found a few times. This chain links TRBV9 with TRBJ1-1, with D tentatively TRBD1 (6 bases). V was cut by 3 bases and J by 4 bases, with 10 bases left in between. CDR1 SGDLS and CDR2 YYNGEE come from the germline V gene. CDR3 length: 13 amino acids. The CDR3 loop reads CASSGRGFTEAFF. The CDR3 DNA sequence: TGTGCCAGCAGCGGCAGGGGATTCACTGAAGCTTTCTTT. Complete variable domain (other parts from reference TRBV9 and TRBJ1-1): DSGVTQTPKHLITATGQRVTLRCSPRSGDLSVYWYQQSLDQGLQFLIQYYNGEERAKGNILERFSAQQFPDLHSELNLSSLELGDSALYFCASSGRGFTEAFFGQGTRLTVV.